This passage covers 30 T cell receptor beta chains from one sample sequenced in a study of patients and donors after allogeneic stem cell transplantation. In TCRdb, the RT-PCR reads were re-called with MiXCR into one record per CDR3 protein. The sample lists about 200,000 distinct CDR3 sequences; around 41% were seen once. Sequenced: blood, either unsorted or a sorted T cell fraction (not recorded which). These receptors all stem from a human donor who was either an allogeneic HSCT recipient or a stem cell or donor lymphocyte infusion donor (not recorded which). It is not recorded whose cells these are; they may come from a transplant donor.

This clonotype was found a few times. The J gene is TRBJ1-2, the V gene TRBV7-9, with D possibly matching TRBD1 (5 bases). Germline CDR1 is SEHNR and CDR2 is FQNEAQ (reference sequence). V was shortened by 11 bases and J by 5 bases, with 15 bases between the two germline ends. The CDR3 spans 12 residues. The CDR3 loop is CAGQGGSYGYTF. The CDR3 DNA reads TGTGCCGGCCAGGGAGGGAGTTATGGCTACACCTTC.

The chain is built from TRBV15 and TRBJ1-6; 8 positions agree with TRBD1. The V gene's germline CDR1 is LNHNV and CDR2 YYDKDF (reference sequence). V lost 1 base to trimming and J lost 7 bases; unmatched junction nucleotides: 3. The CDR3 spans 15 residues. Here the CDR3 DNA reads TGTGCCACCAGCAGAGGGGACAGGCTCAATTCACCCCTCCACTTT. Its translation: CATSRGDRLNSPLHF.

The V and J genes are TRBV5-5 and TRBJ1-5, with 9 nucleotides matching TRBD1. The trim removed 2 bases at V and 7 bases at J, leaving 16 bases unmatched. CDR3 length: 18 amino acids. CDR1 is SGHKS, CDR2 YYEKEE, per germline (reference sequence). The CDR3 region is CASSFERNRDRVAQPQHF. The CDR3 bases are TGTGCCAGCAGCTTTGAACGCAACCGGGACAGGGTAGCGCAGCCCCAGCATTTT.

This chain's CDR3 is CASSFSLTSNQPQHF. In nucleotides, the CDR3 is TGTGCCAGCAGCTTTTCGCTTACGAGCAATCAGCCCCAGCATTTT. This sequence joins TRBV7-2 and TRBJ1-5; D uncertain. Germline V gene data show CDR1 as SGHTA and CDR2 as FQGNSA. This CDR3 comprises 15 residues. V lost 3 bases, J lost 1 base, and 10 bases lay in between.

The J gene is TRBJ1-6, the V gene TRBV12-3 or TRBV12-4; D ambiguous. The CDR3 runs 14 residues. Trimming cost V 5 bases and J 6 bases, with 11 bases left between them. CDR3: CASSPWVLNSPLHF. The CDR3 bases are TGTGCCAGCAGTCCCTGGGTTCTTAATTCACCCCTCCACTTT.

V and J are TRBV5-1 and TRBJ1-1; weak D call: TRBD1 (6 bases). From germline, CDR1 is SGHRS and CDR2 YFSETQ. The CDR3 sequence is 16 residues long. The V gene lost 3 bases and the J gene lost 1 base, with 16 bases spanning the gap. This CDR3 reads CASSSILQGTNTEAFF. The CDR3 coding sequence is TGCGCCAGCAGCTCGATATTACAGGGTACGAACACTGAAGCTTTCTTT. Full variable domain (missing parts from reference TRBV5-1 and TRBJ1-1): KAGVTQTPRYLIKTRGQQVTLSCSPISGHRSVSWYQQTPGQGLQFLFEYFSETQRNKGNFPGRFSGRQFSNSRSEMNVSTLELGDSALYLCASSSILQGTNTEAFFGQGTRLTVV.

The CDR3 DNA follows: TGTGCCACCAGTGGTGGCAGGTCGTCGAATCAGCCCCAGCATTTT. Translating gives CATSGGRSSNQPQHF. The genes are TRBV24-1 and TRBJ1-5; D is unclear. The length of the CDR3 is 15 residues. Germline CDR1 reads KGHDR; CDR2 reads SFDVKD. V shed 5 bases and J shed 4 bases, with 14 bases lying between them.

This clonotype was picked up a small number of times. Here the CDR3 DNA reads TGTGCCAGCAGTCCGCGGATGAACACTGAAGCTTTCTTT. As protein: CASSPRMNTEAFF. The chain couples TRBV12-3 or TRBV12-4 to TRBJ1-1, with D unclear. The CDR3 has 13 residues. Trimming removed 5 bases at V and 0 bases at J, with 7 bases between.

The rearrangement links TRBV20-1 to TRBJ2-3; D not certain. The CDR3 is made up of 14 amino acids. V was shortened by 2 bases and J by 0 bases, with 9 bases between the two germline ends. CDR1 and CDR2 (germline): DFQATT, SNEGSKA (reference sequence). The DNA of the CDR3 is TGCAGTGCTAGATTTCTCTCTAGCACAGATACGCAGTATTTT. Encoded protein: CSARFLSSTDTQYF.

This clonotype occurred a few times. The chain couples TRBV7-9 to TRBJ1-1; D call uncertain. This CDR3 has 12 residues. The ends were cut back, 3 bases at V and 8 bases at J, with 10 bases in the middle. Germline CDR1 and CDR2: SEHNR and FQNEAQ (reference sequence). This chain's CDR3 is CASSFSGLEAFF. CDR3 DNA: TGTGCCAGCAGCTTCTCGGGGTTGGAAGCTTTCTTT.

Only a few counts were recorded for this clonotype. The V gene is TRBV7-3, the J gene TRBJ1-1, with 7 bases aligning to TRBD1. The V and J ends lost 6 bases and 3 bases, in that order; junction bases with no gene match: 7. The germline V gene has CDR1 SGHTA and CDR2 FQGTGA. CDR3 length: 14 residues. The CDR3 loop is CASSPTGSDTEAFF. In nucleotides, the CDR3 is TGTGCCAGCAGTCCGACAGGGAGTGACACTGAAGCTTTCTTT. Combining the CDR3 with reference TRBV7-3 and TRBJ1-1 gives the whole variable domain GAGVSQTPSNKVTEKGKYVELRCDPISGHTALYWYRQSLGQGPEFLIYFQGTGAADDSGLPNDRFFAVRPEGSVSTLKIQRTERGDSAVYLCASSPTGSDTEAFFGQGTRLTVV.

V is TRBV7-3 and J is TRBJ2-6, with 12 bases matching TRBD1. This CDR3 comprises 19 residues. In germline, CDR1 is SGHTA, CDR2 FQGTGA. Unmatched junction bases numbered 6, after V lost 1 base and J lost 2 bases. The CDR3 coding sequence is TGTGCCAGCAGCTTAATTATCGGGACAGGGGGCGCTGGGGCCAACGTCCTGACTTTC. It specifies CASSLIIGTGGAGANVLTF. The full variable domain, completed using reference TRBV7-3 and TRBJ2-6, is GAGVSQTPSNKVTEKGKYVELRCDPISGHTALYWYRQSLGQGPEFLIYFQGTGAADDSGLPNDRFFAVRPEGSVSTLKIQRTERGDSAVYLCASSLIIGTGGAGANVLTFGAGSRLTVL.

This clonotype turned up a few times. V is TRBV10-3 and J is TRBJ1-2; TRBD1 agrees at 7 bases. The CDR3 extends over 14 amino acids. J was trimmed by 3 bases and V by 5 bases; bases with no gene match: 6. Germline V CDR1 and CDR2: ENHRY, SYGVKD. The CDR3 protein is CAISTGEKYYGYTF. The CDR3 nucleotides read TGTGCCATCAGTACAGGGGAGAAATACTATGGCTACACCTTC.

The chain joins TRBV4-1 to TRBJ1-6; unclear D gene. Deletions cut 1 base from V and 8 bases from J, with 6 bases between. The CDR3 is 13 amino acids. The germline V gene encodes CDR1 MGHRA and CDR2 YSYEKL. In DNA, the CDR3 is TGCGCCAGCAGCCAAGGATCACATTCACCCCTCCACTTT. The encoded protein is CASSQGSHSPLHF.

The chain carries TRBV27 and TRBJ1-6; D ambiguous. The V end was cut by 3 bases, the J end by 7 bases, with 13 bases between. The CDR3 runs to 15 residues. Looked up from germline, CDR1 is MNHEY and CDR2 is SMNVEV (reference sequence). CDR3 region: CASSFRSPANSPLHF. CDR3 sequence (DNA): TGTGCCAGCAGTTTCCGGTCCCCGGCGAATTCACCCCTCCACTTT.

This clonotype turned up a few times. The J gene is TRBJ2-1, the V gene TRBV18; 10 bases fit TRBD2. This CDR3 region has 18 residues. CDR1 is KGHSH and CDR2 is LQKENI in the germline V gene. The V and J ends lost 2 bases and 0 bases, in that order; junction bases with no gene match: 7. CDR3 protein: CASSPRASGGRSYNEQFF. Written as DNA, the CDR3 is TGTGCCAGCTCACCAAGGGCTAGCGGGGGCCGCTCCTACAATGAGCAGTTCTTC.

The chain uses TRBV28 and TRBJ2-7, with 8 bases matching TRBD1. The trim removed 5 bases at V and 2 bases at J, leaving 5 bases unmatched. The CDR3 runs to 14 residues. Per the germline V gene, CDR1 is MDHEN and CDR2 is SYDVKM. The CDR3 sequence: CASSPRTGPYEQYF. The CDR3 bases are TGTGCCAGCAGTCCAAGGACAGGGCCCTACGAGCAGTACTTC.

The V gene is TRBV18, the J gene TRBJ1-1; D not resolved. This CDR3 region has 16 residues. Trimming took off 3 bases at V and 0 bases at J, with 14 bases between the two ends. Germline V lookup: CDR1 KGHSH, CDR2 LQKENI. As DNA, the CDR3 is TGTGCCAGCTCACCTCAGAGACACGTTATGAACACTGAAGCTTTCTTT. Its translation is CASSPQRHVMNTEAFF.

V and J are TRBV12-3 or TRBV12-4 and TRBJ1-3; D possibly corresponds to TRBD1 (6 bases). This CDR3 is built from 17 residues. Trimming removed 1 base at V and 4 bases at J, with 17 bases between. Here the CDR3 reads CASSLDVGGASGNTIYF. DNA of the CDR3: TGTGCCAGCAGTTTAGATGTTGGGGGCGCATCGGGAAACACCATATATTTT.

This clonotype was observed a few times. The chain joins TRBV14 to TRBJ2-3; D remains ambiguous. Trimming removed 1 base at V and 1 base at J, with 9 bases between. Germline V gene lookup returns CDR1 SGHDN and CDR2 FVKESK. The CDR3 contains 15 residues. CDR3 nucleotides: TGTGCCAGCAGCCAAGTACACCGCCGCACAGATACGCAGTATTTT. Protein: CASSQVHRRTDTQYF.

The V gene is TRBV24-1, the J gene TRBJ2-1; TRBD2 aligns across 10 bases. This CDR3 region has 18 residues. Unmatched junction bases numbered 12, after V lost 6 bases and J lost 2 bases. CDR1 KGHDR and CDR2 SFDVKD come from the germline V gene. CDR3 sequence (DNA): TGTGCCACCAGTCGTGGGTTCCAAGCGGGGGGGCCCTACAATGAGCAGTTCTTC. Translated: CATSRGFQAGGPYNEQFF.

The chain combines TRBV4-1 with TRBJ1-6; no firm D call. The length of the CDR3 is 15 residues. Deletions cut 1 base from V and 9 bases from J, with 13 bases between. Germline loops: CDR1 MGHRA, CDR2 YSYEKL. CDR3 coding DNA: TGCGCCAGCAGCCAAGTGTGGACGGCCAGTTCACCCCTCCACTTT. This translates into CASSQVWTASSPLHF.

This chain uses TRBV7-8 with TRBJ1-5; D remains ambiguous. The V end lost 0 bases, the J end lost 1 base, and 4 bases lay between the germline ends. Germline values: CDR1 SGHVS, CDR2 FQNEAQ. This CDR3 contains 14 residues. The CDR3 protein is CASSLAESNQPQHF. For the CDR3, the DNA is TGTGCCAGCAGCTTAGCTGAAAGCAATCAGCCCCAGCATTTT.

In this sample, this clonotype turned up a few times. This rearrangement joins TRBV3-1 to TRBJ1-2; no firm D call. Germline values: CDR1 LGHDT, CDR2 YNNKEL (reference sequence). This CDR3 region has 14 residues. Trimming took 4 bases from V and 1 from J, leaving 10 bases between them. CDR3 DNA: TGTGCCAGCAGCCGAACGGGTAATAACTATGGCTACACCTTC. Its translation: CASSRTGNNYGYTF.

This chain joins TRBV12-3 or TRBV12-4 and TRBJ2-2; 7 bases are shared with TRBD2. Trimming at V came to 6 bases and at J to 6 bases, leaving 10 bases not matched to a gene. CDR3 length equals 15 residues. DNA of the CDR3: TGTGCCAGCAGCCTACCGTACCGGGGGGCCGGGGAGCTGTTTTTT. This gives the protein CASSLPYRGAGELFF.

The chain employs TRBV4-2 and TRBJ2-1; TRBD2 matches 9 bases. Germline loops: CDR1 LGHNA, CDR2 YNFKEQ. There are 15 residues in the CDR3. V was clipped by 8 bases and J by 9 bases; unmatched bases: 14. The chain's CDR3 is CASSGGLASRPEQFF. The CDR3 coding sequence is TGTGCCAGCTCGGGTGGACTAGCGTCTCGGCCTGAGCAGTTCTTC.

This clonotype has at least ten counts. This chain connects TRBV20-1 to TRBJ1-1; D not resolved. Germline CDR1 DFQATT, CDR2 SNEGSKA (reference sequence). V shed 2 bases and J shed 0 bases, with 7 bases lying between them. The CDR3 contains 13 residues. The CDR3 here is CSARWTLNTEAFF. For the CDR3, the DNA is TGCAGTGCTAGATGGACCTTGAACACTGAAGCTTTCTTT.

The chain uses TRBV10-3 and TRBJ1-1; D possibly corresponds to TRBD1 (6 bases). Germline V gene data show CDR1 as ENHRY and CDR2 as SYGVKD. Trimming removed 10 bases at V and 0 bases at J, with 24 bases between. This CDR3 has 17 residues. The CDR3 region has the DNA TGTGCCACCCTCTCCCCAAATACAGGGTACATGAACACTGAAGCTTTCTTT. Translated: CATLSPNTGYMNTEAFF.

J is TRBJ1-1 and V is TRBV12-3 or TRBV12-4; D remains ambiguous. The CDR3 spans 12 residues. V was trimmed by 7 bases and J by 4 bases, leaving 10 bases between them. The CDR3 coding sequence is TGTGCCAGCACCTCTCAGAGCACTGAAGCTTTCTTT. The encoded protein is CASTSQSTEAFF.

The table lists this clonotype with a few counts. V gene TRBV5-6 combines with J gene TRBJ1-1, with 8 bases identical to TRBD1. This CDR3 is 15 amino acids long. Germline V gene lookup returns CDR1 SGHDT and CDR2 YYEEEE. Germline trimming cut 2 bases from V and 0 bases from J; bases unmatched to any gene: 3. The CDR3 sequence: CASSFWDRMNTEAFF. The CDR3 DNA is TGTGCCAGCAGCTTTTGGGACAGGATGAACACTGAAGCTTTCTTT.